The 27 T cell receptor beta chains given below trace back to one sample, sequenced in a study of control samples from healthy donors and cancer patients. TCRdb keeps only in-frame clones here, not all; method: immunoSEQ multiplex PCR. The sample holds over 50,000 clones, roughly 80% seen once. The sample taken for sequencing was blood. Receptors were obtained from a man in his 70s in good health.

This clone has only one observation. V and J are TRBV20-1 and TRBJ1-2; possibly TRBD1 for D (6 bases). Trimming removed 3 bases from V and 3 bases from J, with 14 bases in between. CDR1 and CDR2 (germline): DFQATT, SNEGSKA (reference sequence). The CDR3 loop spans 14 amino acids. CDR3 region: CSASPTGTHYGYTF. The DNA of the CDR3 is TGCAGTGCTAGTCCGACAGGAACCCACTATGGCTACACCTTC.

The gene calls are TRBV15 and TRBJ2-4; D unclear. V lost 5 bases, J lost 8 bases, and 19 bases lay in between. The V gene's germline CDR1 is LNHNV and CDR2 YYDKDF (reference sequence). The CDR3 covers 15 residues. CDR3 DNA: TGTGCCACCAGCCTGTCTATTCTCCCCAAGGACATTCAGTACTTC. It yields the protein CATSLSILPKDIQYF.

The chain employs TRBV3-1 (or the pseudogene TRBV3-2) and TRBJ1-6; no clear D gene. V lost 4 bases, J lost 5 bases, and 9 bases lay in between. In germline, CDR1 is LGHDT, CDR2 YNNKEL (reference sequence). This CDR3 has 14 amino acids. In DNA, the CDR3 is TGTGCCAGCAGCCCCGCTGTGGATAATTCACCCCTCCACTTT. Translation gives CASSPAVDNSPLHF.

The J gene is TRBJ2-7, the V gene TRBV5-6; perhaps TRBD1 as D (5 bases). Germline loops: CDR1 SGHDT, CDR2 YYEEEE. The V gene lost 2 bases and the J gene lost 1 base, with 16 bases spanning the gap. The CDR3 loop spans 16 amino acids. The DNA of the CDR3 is TGTGCCAGCAGCTTTAGGCAGACAGAAGTTTCCTACGAGCAGTACTTC. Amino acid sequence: CASSFRQTEVSYEQYF.

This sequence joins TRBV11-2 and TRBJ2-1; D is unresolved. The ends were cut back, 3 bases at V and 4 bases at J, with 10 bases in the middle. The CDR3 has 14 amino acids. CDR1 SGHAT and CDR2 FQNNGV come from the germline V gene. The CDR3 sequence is CASSLSGSYNEQFF. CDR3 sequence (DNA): TGTGCCAGCAGCTTGTCAGGTAGTTACAATGAGCAGTTCTTC.

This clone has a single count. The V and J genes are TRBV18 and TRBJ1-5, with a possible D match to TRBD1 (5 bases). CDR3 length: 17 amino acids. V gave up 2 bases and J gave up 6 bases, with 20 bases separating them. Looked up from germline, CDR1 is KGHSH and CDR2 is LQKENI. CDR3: CASSPGFSAGQGQPQHF. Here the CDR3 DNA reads TGTGCCAGCTCACCAGGGTTCTCGGCAGGGCAAGGTCAGCCCCAGCATTTT.

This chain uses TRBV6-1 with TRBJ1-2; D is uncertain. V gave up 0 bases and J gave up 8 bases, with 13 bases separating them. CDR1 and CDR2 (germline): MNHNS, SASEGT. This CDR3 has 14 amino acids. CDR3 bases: TGTGCCAGCAGTGAAGCGCCTAGAATGCGGGGCTACACCTTC. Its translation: CASSEAPRMRGYTF.

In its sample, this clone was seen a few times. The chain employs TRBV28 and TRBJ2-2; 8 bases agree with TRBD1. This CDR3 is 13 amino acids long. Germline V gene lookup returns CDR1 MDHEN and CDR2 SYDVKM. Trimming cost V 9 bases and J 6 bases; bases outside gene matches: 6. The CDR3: CASQDRAAGELFF. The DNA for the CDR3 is TGTGCCAGTCAGGACAGGGCGGCCGGGGAGCTGTTTTTT.

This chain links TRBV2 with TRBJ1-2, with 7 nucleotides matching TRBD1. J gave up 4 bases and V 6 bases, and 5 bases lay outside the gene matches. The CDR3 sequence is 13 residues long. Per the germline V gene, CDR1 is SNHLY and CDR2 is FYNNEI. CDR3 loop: CASSRQGGYGYTF. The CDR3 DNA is TGTGCCAGCAGCAGACAGGGAGGCTATGGCTACACCTTC.

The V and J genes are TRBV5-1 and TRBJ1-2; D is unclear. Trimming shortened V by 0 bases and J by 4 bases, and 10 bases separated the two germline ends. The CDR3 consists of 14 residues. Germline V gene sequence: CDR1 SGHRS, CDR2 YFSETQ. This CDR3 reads CASSLVAERYGYTF. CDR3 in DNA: TGCGCCAGCAGCTTGGTGGCAGAACGCTATGGCTACACCTTC.

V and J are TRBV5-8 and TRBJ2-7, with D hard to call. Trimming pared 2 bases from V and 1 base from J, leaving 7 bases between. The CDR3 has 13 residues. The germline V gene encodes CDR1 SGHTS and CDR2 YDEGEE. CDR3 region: CASSLWGSYEQYF. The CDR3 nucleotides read TGTGCCAGCAGCTTATGGGGATCCTACGAGCAGTACTTC.

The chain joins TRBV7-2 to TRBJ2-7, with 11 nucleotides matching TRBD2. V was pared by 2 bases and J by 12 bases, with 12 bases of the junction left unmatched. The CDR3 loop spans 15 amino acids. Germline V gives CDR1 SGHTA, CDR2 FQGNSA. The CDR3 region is CASSLNALAGGHWYF. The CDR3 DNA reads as TGTGCCAGCAGCTTAAACGCGCTAGCGGGGGGCCACTGGTACTTC.

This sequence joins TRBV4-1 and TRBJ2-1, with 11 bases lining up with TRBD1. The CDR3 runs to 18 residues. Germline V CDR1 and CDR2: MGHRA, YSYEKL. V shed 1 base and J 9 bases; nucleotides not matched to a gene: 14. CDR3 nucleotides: TGCGCCAGCAGCCAAGCGTGGGGGGACAGGGGGGCGCACAGTGAGCAGTTCTTC. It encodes CASSQAWGDRGAHSEQFF.

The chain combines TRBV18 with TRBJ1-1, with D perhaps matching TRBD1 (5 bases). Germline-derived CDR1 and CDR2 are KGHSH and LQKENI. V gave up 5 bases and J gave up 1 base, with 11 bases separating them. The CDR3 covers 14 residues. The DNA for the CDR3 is TGTGCCAGCTCAAAGGGGTTGGGGAACACTGAAGCTTTCTTT. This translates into CASSKGLGNTEAFF.

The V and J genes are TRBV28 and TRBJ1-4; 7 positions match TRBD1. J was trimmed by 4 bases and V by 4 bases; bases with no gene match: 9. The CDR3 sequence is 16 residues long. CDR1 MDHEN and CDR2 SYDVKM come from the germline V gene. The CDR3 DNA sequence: TGTGCCAGCAGTTCGATCCCGGGACAGATTAATGAAAAACTGTTTTTT. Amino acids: CASSSIPGQINEKLFF.

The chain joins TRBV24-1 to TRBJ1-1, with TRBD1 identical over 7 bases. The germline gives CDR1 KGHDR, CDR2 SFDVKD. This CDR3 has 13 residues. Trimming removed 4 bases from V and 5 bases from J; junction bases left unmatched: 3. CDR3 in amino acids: CATSEQGRTEAFF. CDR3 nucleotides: TGTGCCACCAGTGAACAGGGGCGAACTGAAGCTTTCTTT.

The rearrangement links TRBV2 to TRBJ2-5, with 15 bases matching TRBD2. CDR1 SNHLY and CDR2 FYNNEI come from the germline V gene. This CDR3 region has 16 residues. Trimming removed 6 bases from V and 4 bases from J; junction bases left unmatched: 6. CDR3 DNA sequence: TGTGCCAGCAGCCTCGGACTAGCGGGAGGGCGAGAGACCCAGTACTTC. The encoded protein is CASSLGLAGGRETQYF.

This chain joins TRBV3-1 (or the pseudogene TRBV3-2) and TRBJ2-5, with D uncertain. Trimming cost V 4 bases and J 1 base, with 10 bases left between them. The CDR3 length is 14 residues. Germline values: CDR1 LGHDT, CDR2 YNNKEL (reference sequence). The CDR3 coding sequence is TGTGCCAGCAGCCCCCGACCATTCCAAGAGACCCAGTACTTC. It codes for CASSPRPFQETQYF.

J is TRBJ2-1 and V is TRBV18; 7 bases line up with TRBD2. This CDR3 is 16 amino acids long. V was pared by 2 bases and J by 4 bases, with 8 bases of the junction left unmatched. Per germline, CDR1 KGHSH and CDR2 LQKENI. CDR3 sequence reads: CASSPSLAATYNEQFF. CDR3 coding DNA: TGTGCCAGCTCACCAAGCCTAGCGGCCACATACAATGAGCAGTTCTTC.

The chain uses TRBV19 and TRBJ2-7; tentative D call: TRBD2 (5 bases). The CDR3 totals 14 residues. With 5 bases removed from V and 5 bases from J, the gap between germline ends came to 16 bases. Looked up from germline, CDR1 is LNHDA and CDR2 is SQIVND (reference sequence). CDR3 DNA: TGTGCCAGTAGTCAGGCCGAGCGGCCCCACGAGCAGTACTTC. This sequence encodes CASSQAERPHEQYF. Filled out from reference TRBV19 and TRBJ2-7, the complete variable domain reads DGGITQSPKYLFRKEGQNVTLSCEQNLNHDAMYWYRQDPGQGLRLIYYSQIVNDFQKGDIAEGYSVSREKKESFPLTVTSAQKNPTAFYLCASSQAERPHEQYFGPGTRLTVT.

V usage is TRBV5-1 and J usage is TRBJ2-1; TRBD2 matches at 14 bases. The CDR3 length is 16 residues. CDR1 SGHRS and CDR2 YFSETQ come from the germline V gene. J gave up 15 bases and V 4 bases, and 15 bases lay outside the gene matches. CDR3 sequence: CASSRSGLAGEASGFF. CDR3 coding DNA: TGCGCCAGCAGCAGATCGGGACTAGCGGGAGAGGCTTCGGGGTTCTTC.

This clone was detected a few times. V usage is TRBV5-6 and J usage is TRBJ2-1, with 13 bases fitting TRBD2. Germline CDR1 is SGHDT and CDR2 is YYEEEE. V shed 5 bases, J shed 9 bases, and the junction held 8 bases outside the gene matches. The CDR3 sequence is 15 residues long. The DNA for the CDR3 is TGTGCCAGCAGTCTCGGACTAGCGGGAGTTATTGAGCAGTTCTTC. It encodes CASSLGLAGVIEQFF.

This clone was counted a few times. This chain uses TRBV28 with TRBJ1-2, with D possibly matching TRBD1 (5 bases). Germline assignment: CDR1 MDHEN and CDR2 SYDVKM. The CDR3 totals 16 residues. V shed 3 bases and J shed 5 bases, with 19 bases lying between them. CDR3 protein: CASSFRVVGAQYGYTF. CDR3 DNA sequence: TGTGCCAGCAGTTTTAGGGTGGTAGGGGCGCAGTATGGCTACACCTTC.

The CDR3 nucleotides are TGTGCCATCAGTGAGACAGGGAATGGTGGCTACACCTTC. Translation: CAISETGNGGYTF. This rearrangement joins TRBV10-3 to TRBJ1-2, with TRBD1 as a possible D gene (6 bases). V lost 2 bases and J lost 7, with 11 bases in between. Germline loops: CDR1 ENHRY, CDR2 SYGVKD. This CDR3 spans 13 amino acids.

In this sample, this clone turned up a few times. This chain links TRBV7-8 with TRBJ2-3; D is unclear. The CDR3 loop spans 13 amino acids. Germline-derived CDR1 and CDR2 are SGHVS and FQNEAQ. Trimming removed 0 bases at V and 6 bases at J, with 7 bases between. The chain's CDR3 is CASSLAARDTQYF. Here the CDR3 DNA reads TGTGCCAGCAGCTTAGCGGCGAGGGATACGCAGTATTTT. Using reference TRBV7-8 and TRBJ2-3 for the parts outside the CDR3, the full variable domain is GAGVSQSPRYKVAKRGQDVALRCDPISGHVSLFWYQQALGQGPEFLTYFQNEAQLDKSGLPSDRFFAERPEGSVSTLKIQRTQQEDSAVYLCASSLAARDTQYFGPGTRLTVL.

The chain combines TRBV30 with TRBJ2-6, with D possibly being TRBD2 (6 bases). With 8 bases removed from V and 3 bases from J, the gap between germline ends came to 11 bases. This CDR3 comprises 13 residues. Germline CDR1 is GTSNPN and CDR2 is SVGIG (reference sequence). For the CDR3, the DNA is TGTGCCGGGGCGGGGTTTGGGGCCAACGTCCTGACTTTC. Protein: CAGAGFGANVLTF.

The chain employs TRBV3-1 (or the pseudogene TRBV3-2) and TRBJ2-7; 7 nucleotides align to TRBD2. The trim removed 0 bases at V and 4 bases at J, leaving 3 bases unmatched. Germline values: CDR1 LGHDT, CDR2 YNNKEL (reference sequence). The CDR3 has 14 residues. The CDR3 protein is CASSQDGGGYEQYF. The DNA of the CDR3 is TGTGCCAGCAGCCAAGATGGGGGGGGTTACGAGCAGTACTTC.